Included here is one T cell receptor beta chain sequence, with context. Its target is unknown. This CDR3 is built from 15 residues. CDR1 and CDR2 (germline): SGHVS, FNYEAQ. V lost 5 bases to trimming and J lost 2 bases; unmatched junction nucleotides: 6. The data belong to a study of T cell responses to AZD1222 COVID-19 vaccine. Looking at the study overall: Second-dose intervals of approximately 4 or approximately 12 weeks were pooled. Broader study findings: No day 14 peak samples; only post-peak repertoires were characterized. Only a handful of AZD1222 recipients, several in all, had baseline seropositivity. Females made up more of the donors, who were largely white British, and clonal diversity may have come out too low.

This table comes from immunoSEQ multiplex PCR, and its TCRdb copy is limited to in-frame clones, with some not included. The profile shows 110,000 to 150,000 clones, around nine tenths of them singletons. The sample here was peripheral blood, taken on day 0 of AZD1222 vaccination. The sequence was collected from an adult in good health. The chain combines TRBV7-6 with TRBJ2-7; 10 bases match TRBD2. As DNA, the CDR3 is TGTGCCAGCAGCCGACTAGCGGGTACTACCTACGAGCAGTACTTC. This translates into CASSRLAGTTYEQYF.